Shown below are 23 T cell receptor beta chains from a single sample sequenced in a study of blood T cells in healthy people across ages. A second PCR, run for roughly 7 to 12 cycles, used a sample-barcoded 5' primer plus a J-beta primer mix. Via MiXCR, TCRdb re-called the 5' RACE reads, giving one row per CDR3 protein. The repertoire includes 1.5 million to 2 million distinct CDR3 sequences, roughly 50% of them detected once, and less than 2.5% sits in the top ten. The sample taken for sequencing was blood. Receptors originate from a middle-aged woman in good health.

V and J are TRBV18 and TRBJ2-5; maybe TRBD2 (5 bases). Germline V gives CDR1 KGHSH, CDR2 LQKENI. The CDR3 extends over 14 amino acids. Deletions cut 6 bases from V and 1 base from J, with 12 bases between. CDR3 residues: CASSPKGAQETQYF. The CDR3 bases are TGTGCCAGCTCCCCTAAGGGAGCCCAAGAGACCCAGTACTTC.

V is TRBV20-1 and J is TRBJ2-7, with D perhaps TRBD1 (8 bases). This CDR3 is 14 amino acids long. V gave up 0 bases and J gave up 6 bases, with 15 bases separating them. Germline CDR1 DFQATT, CDR2 SNEGSKA (reference sequence). Here the CDR3 DNA reads TGCAGTGCTAGAGATCTTTACAGGGGGGGCGAGCAGTACTTC. Its translation is CSARDLYRGGEQYF.

The chain couples TRBV5-1 to TRBJ2-3; either TRBD1 or TRBD2 may fit D (6 bases each). The V gene lost 0 bases and the J gene lost 5 bases, with 19 bases spanning the gap. CDR1 is SGHRS, CDR2 YFSETQ, per germline. CDR3 length: 17 residues. CDR3 in DNA: TGCGCCAGCAGCTTGGCTATACGAGGGGGGACCCTAGATACGCAGTATTTT. Amino acids: CASSLAIRGGTLDTQYF.

The V gene is TRBV7-2, the J gene TRBJ2-5, with 9 bases that match TRBD1. V shed 2 bases, J shed 5 bases, and the junction held 6 bases outside the gene matches. Germline values: CDR1 SGHTA, CDR2 FQGNSA. The CDR3 has 15 amino acids. The CDR3 loop reads CASSLWYRGLETQYF. The CDR3 nucleotides read TGTGCCAGCAGCTTATGGTACAGGGGGCTGGAGACCCAGTACTTC.

V and J are TRBV7-8 and TRBJ1-2, with 8 bases that match TRBD1. The length of the CDR3 is 15 residues. Unmatched junction bases numbered 11, after V lost 5 bases and J lost 6 bases. Germline V gives CDR1 SGHVS, CDR2 FQNEAQ. The CDR3: CASSQRDRLTHGYTF. The CDR3 DNA is TGTGCCAGCAGCCAACGGGACAGGCTAACTCATGGCTACACCTTC.

The gene calls are TRBV6-5 and TRBJ2-1; 8 bases are shared with TRBD1. V lost 6 bases and J lost 4; bases outside the gene matches: 11. This CDR3 is built from 16 residues. Germline V gene data show CDR1 as MNHEY and CDR2 as SVGAGI. DNA of the CDR3: TGTGCCAGCAGCACACAGGGGGGACCCTTTTACAATGAGCAGTTCTTC. Translation: CASSTQGGPFYNEQFF.

This clonotype showed up just a few times. This chain's CDR3 is CSAPGLTLSTDTQYF. In DNA form, the CDR3 reads TGCAGTGCTCCCGGACTAACTCTCAGCACAGATACGCAGTATTTT. The chain carries TRBV20-1 and TRBJ2-3; maybe TRBD2 (6 bases). V gave up 5 bases and J gave up 0 bases, with 15 bases separating them. The CDR3 contains 15 residues. Germline CDR1 and CDR2: DFQATT and SNEGSKA (reference sequence).

V and J are TRBV9 and TRBJ1-6, with D hard to call. Germline loops: CDR1 SGDLS, CDR2 YYNGEE. V lost 1 base to trimming and J lost 5 bases, with 4 bases between them. The CDR3 length is 13 residues. CDR3 sequence (DNA): TGTGCCAGCAGCGTACAGAATAATTCACCCCTCCACTTT. Protein: CASSVQNNSPLHF.

This clonotype was seen once. The chain combines TRBV7-2 with TRBJ2-7, with TRBD2 as a possible D gene (5 bases). Trimming took 5 bases from V and 4 from J, leaving 15 bases between them. The CDR3 is 14 residues long. Germline CDR1 reads SGHTA; CDR2 reads FQGNSA. The CDR3 DNA sequence: TGTGCCAGCAGCGTAGAGGGTGAATGGTACGAGCAGTACTTC. Its protein product is CASSVEGEWYEQYF.

The table lists this clonotype with a count of one. The chain is built from TRBV11-2 and TRBJ2-3; D unclear. Germline V gene sequence: CDR1 SGHAT, CDR2 FQNNGV. The CDR3 loop spans 14 amino acids. The V gene lost 5 bases and the J gene lost 2 bases, with 11 bases spanning the gap. CDR3 sequence reads: CASSALALTDTQYF. CDR3 DNA: TGTGCCAGCAGCGCATTAGCCCTCACAGATACGCAGTATTTT.

The chain recombines TRBV20-1 with TRBJ1-2; 7 bases map to TRBD1. Germline V CDR1 and CDR2: DFQATT, SNEGSKA (reference sequence). The CDR3 runs to 15 residues. V dropped 5 bases and J dropped 1; count of bases not matched to a gene: 10. DNA for the CDR3: TGCAGTGCTCCCCCGGGACAGCTTTTTAACTATGGCTACACCTTC. Protein: CSAPPGQLFNYGYTF.

The rearrangement joins TRBV11-2 to TRBJ2-5; no definite D call. CDR1 and CDR2 (germline): SGHAT, FQNNGV. The CDR3 runs 14 residues. V was clipped by 5 bases and J by 2 bases, with 12 bases between them. The CDR3: CASSPRMMQETQYF. The DNA for the CDR3 is TGTGCCAGCAGCCCACGGATGATGCAAGAGACCCAGTACTTC.

The chain carries TRBV7-2 and TRBJ1-1; 12 positions agree with TRBD1. The CDR3 runs 16 residues. With V trimmed by 5 bases and J by 3 bases, 7 bases remained unmatched. Germline CDR1 and CDR2: SGHTA and FQGNSA. CDR3 bases: TGTGCCAGCAGCCCAGGGACAGGGGGCGCGTACACTGAAGCTTTCTTT. It is translated as CASSPGTGGAYTEAFF.

In regard to this clonotype: At one of its ends the junction is not consistent with the germline gene, which may arise from a read error. This chain joins TRBV27 and TRBJ1-2, with TRBD1 matching over 8 bases. The germline V gene has CDR1 MNHEY and CDR2 SMNVEV (reference sequence). This CDR3 comprises 16 residues. The CDR3 DNA sequence: TGTGTCAGCAGTACCTCCCGGCAGGGGGCCTGGAGTGGCTACACCTTC. Translated, it gives CVSSTSRQGAWSGYTF.

A word on this clonotype: At one of its ends the junction is not consistent with the germline gene, which may arise from a read error. The J gene is TRBJ2-1, the V gene TRBV7-2, with 10 positions matching TRBD2. CDR3 length: 16 residues. Looked up from germline, CDR1 is SGHTA and CDR2 is FQGNSA. CDR3 sequence (DNA): TGTGTCAGCAGCTTAACCCTAGCGGGGGCCCGTCTTGAGCAGTTCTTC. Translation: CVSSLTLAGARLEQFF.

The rearrangement joins TRBV7-2 to TRBJ1-1, with no clear D. CDR3 length: 13 residues. Germline-derived CDR1 and CDR2 are SGHTA and FQGNSA. Trimming removed 2 bases from V and 4 bases from J, with 8 bases in between. CDR3 sequence (DNA): TGTGCCAGCAGCTTAAGTTATAGCACTGAAGCTTTCTTT. It translates to CASSLSYSTEAFF.

This clonotype turned up a few times. The rearrangement joins TRBV5-1 to TRBJ2-7; tentative D call: TRBD1 (6 bases). V lost 0 bases and J 0 bases, leaving 10 bases between the germline ends. The CDR3 has 15 amino acids. CDR1 SGHRS and CDR2 YFSETQ come from the germline V gene. CDR3 nucleotide sequence: TGCGCCAGCAGCTTGGCCGGGACACTCTCCTACGAGCAGTACTTC. Translating gives CASSLAGTLSYEQYF.

A few counts support this clonotype. J is TRBJ2-3 and V is TRBV7-2; D unclear. CDR1 SGHTA and CDR2 FQGNSA come from the germline V gene. Trimming took 5 bases from V and 2 from J, leaving 14 bases between them. The CDR3 totals 15 residues. CDR3 nucleotides: TGTGCCAGCAGCCAAAGACGGACGGACACAGATACGCAGTATTTT. Translation: CASSQRRTDTDTQYF.

This clonotype turned up a few times. The CDR3 reads CASSLRAGNYEQYF. The CDR3 DNA is TGTGCCAGCAGCTTAAGAGCCGGAAACTACGAGCAGTACTTC. The chain is built from TRBV7-2 and TRBJ2-7; D gene uncertain. This CDR3 comprises 14 residues. The V gene lost 2 bases and the J gene lost 3 bases, with 11 bases spanning the gap. Germline V gene sequence: CDR1 SGHTA, CDR2 FQGNSA.

The J gene is TRBJ1-2, the V gene TRBV27, with D possibly matching TRBD1 (5 bases). CDR3 length: 14 residues. The germline gives CDR1 MNHEY, CDR2 SMNVEV (reference sequence). V gave up 3 bases and J gave up 5 bases, with 13 bases separating them. The CDR3 protein is CASSFAHSGYGYTF. CDR3 nucleotides: TGTGCCAGCAGTTTCGCTCATTCAGGGTATGGCTACACCTTC.

This clonotype was counted between two and nine times. The J gene is TRBJ2-5, the V gene TRBV6-6, with a possible D match to TRBD2 (6 bases). CDR1 is MNHNY, CDR2 SVGAGI, per germline (reference sequence). Trimming pared 6 bases from V and 2 bases from J, leaving 16 bases between. The CDR3 covers 15 residues. In DNA, the CDR3 is TGTGCCAGCAGCCGGAGGGGTACCGGTCAAGAGACCCAGTACTTC. The encoded protein is CASSRRGTGQETQYF.

The chain carries TRBV25-1 and TRBJ2-7; TRBD2 matches 8 bases. V trimming: 8 bases; J trimming: 9 bases; junction bases outside the gene matches: 18. Germline assignment: CDR1 MGHDK and CDR2 SYGVNS. The CDR3 covers 15 residues. CDR3 DNA sequence: TGTGCCAGCGGCTGGACTAGCCCTTCCTACAATGGGCAGTACTTC. Protein: CASGWTSPSYNGQYF.

This chain links TRBV19 with TRBJ2-2; 7 positions match TRBD1. This CDR3 has 13 residues. V gave up 11 bases and J gave up 1 base; unmatched junction bases: 4. Germline lookup yields CDR1 LNHDA and CDR2 SQIVND (reference sequence). CDR3 coding DNA: TGTGCCGCGGCAGGGGGGAACACCGGGGAGCTGTTTTTT. Protein: CAAAGGNTGELFF.